What follows describes a single TCR beta chain. The antigen remains unidentified. This record comes from a study of cytomegalovirus exposure and HLA in healthy donors. Overall study context: Of the donors genotyped, about 410 in all, around 77% fell in the Caucasian-associated ancestry cluster. Whole-study results and caveats: Reportedly, HLA-A and HLA-B alleles of most subjects were accurately predicted from TCR beta. Most TCR sequences were rare, but some public TCRs occurred in many donors.

With 60 Vbeta and 13 Jbeta primers, the PCR was carried out. Assay used: immunoSEQ multiplex PCR; TCRdb lists only in-frame clones, some missing. The sample shows 100,000 or so clones, 70% of them seen only once. The CDR3 runs 12 residues. Germline V lookup: CDR1 MNHEY, CDR2 SMNVEV (reference sequence). This sequence joins TRBV27 and TRBJ2-5; D remains unclear. TRBJ2-7 explains the end of the DNA better; the J call may be wrong. Material for sequencing was PBMCs. The sequence was obtained from a man aged 35-49 years in good health and CMV-seropositive. The CDR3 protein is CASSSNTYEQYF. The CDR3 bases are TGTGCCAGCAGTTCCAATACCTACGAGCAGTACTTC.